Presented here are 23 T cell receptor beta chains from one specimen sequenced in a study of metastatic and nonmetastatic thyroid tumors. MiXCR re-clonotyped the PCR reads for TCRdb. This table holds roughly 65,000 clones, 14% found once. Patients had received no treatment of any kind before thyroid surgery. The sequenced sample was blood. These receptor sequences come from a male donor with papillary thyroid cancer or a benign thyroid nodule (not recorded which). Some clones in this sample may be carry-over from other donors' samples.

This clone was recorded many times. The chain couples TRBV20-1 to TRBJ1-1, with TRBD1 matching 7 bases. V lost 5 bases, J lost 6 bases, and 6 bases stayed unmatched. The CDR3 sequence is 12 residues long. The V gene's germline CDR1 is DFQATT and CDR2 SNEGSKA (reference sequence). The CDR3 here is CSARNRGPEAFF. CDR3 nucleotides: TGCAGTGCTCGAAACAGGGGACCTGAAGCTTTCTTT.

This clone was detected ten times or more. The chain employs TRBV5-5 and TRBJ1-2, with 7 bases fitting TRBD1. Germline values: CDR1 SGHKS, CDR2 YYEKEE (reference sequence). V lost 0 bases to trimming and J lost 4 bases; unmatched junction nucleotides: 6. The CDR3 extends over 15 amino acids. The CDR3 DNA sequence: TGTGCCAGCAGCTTGGCGGGACAGATCGGCTATGGCTACACCTTC. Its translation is CASSLAGQIGYGYTF.

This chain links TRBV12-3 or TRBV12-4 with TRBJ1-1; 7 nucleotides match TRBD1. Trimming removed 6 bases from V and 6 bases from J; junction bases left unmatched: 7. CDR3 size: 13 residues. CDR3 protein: CASSVRGYAEAFF. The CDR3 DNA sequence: TGTGCCAGCAGCGTCAGGGGGTATGCTGAAGCTTTCTTT.

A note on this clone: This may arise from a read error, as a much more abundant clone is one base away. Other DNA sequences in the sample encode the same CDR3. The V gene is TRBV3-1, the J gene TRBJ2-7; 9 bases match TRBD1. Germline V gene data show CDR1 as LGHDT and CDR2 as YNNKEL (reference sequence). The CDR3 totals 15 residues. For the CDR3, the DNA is TGTGTGAGCAGCCAATTCGGGACAGGGCCCTACGAGCAGTACTTC. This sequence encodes CVSSQFGTGPYEQYF.

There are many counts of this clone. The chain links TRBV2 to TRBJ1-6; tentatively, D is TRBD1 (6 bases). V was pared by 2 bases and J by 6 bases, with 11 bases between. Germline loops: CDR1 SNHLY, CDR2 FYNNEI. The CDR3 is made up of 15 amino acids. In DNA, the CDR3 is TGTGCCAGCAGTGAAACGGGACATCCTAATTCACCCCTCCACTTT. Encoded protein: CASSETGHPNSPLHF.

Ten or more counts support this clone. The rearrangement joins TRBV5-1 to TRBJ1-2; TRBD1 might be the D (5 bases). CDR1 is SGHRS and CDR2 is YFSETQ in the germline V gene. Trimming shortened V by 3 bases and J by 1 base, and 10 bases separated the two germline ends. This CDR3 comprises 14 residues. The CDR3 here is CASSSGRVNYGYTF. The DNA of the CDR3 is TGCGCCAGCAGCTCGGGACGGGTTAACTATGGCTACACCTTC.

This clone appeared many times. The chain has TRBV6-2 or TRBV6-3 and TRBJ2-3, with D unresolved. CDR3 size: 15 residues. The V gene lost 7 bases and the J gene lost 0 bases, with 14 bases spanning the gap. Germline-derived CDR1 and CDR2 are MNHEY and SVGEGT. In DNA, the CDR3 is TGTGCCAGCACTAACTACTTCCCTAGCACAGATACGCAGTATTTT. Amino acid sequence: CASTNYFPSTDTQYF.

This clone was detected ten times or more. CDR3 coding DNA: TGTGCCAGCAGCGACCAAGCCGGGACAGGGCACACTGAAGCTTTCTTT. Encoded protein: CASSDQAGTGHTEAFF. The chain has TRBV11-1 and TRBJ1-1; TRBD1 agrees at 9 bases. This CDR3 is 16 amino acids long. The V gene's germline CDR1 is SGHAT and CDR2 FQDESV (reference sequence). V was pared by 5 bases and J by 3 bases, with 10 bases of the junction left unmatched. Together with reference TRBV11-1 and TRBJ1-1, the CDR3 gives the full variable domain: EAEVAQSPRYKITEKSQAVAFWCDPISGHATLYWYRQILGQGPELLVQFQDESVVDDSQLPKDRFSAERLKGVDSTLKIQPAELGDSAMYLCASSDQAGTGHTEAFFGQGTRLTVV.

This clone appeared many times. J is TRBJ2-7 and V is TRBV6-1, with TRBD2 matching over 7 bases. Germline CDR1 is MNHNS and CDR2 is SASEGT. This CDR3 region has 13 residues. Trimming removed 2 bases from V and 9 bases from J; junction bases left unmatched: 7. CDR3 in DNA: TGTGCCAGCAGTGAACTAGCGGACTCAAGGCAGTACGTC. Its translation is CASSELADSRQYV.

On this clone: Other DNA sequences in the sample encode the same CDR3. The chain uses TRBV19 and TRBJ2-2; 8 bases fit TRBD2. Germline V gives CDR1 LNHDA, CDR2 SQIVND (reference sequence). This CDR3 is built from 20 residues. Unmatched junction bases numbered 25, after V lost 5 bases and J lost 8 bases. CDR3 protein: CASSPRIRSQAAGATGELFF. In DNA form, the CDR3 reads TGTGCCAGTAGTCCCAGGATCCGGTCCCAGGCAGCGGGAGCCACAGGGGAGCTGTTTTTT.

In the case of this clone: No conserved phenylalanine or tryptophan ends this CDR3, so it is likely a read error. The CDR3 loop reads CASSPHLTI. In DNA form, the CDR3 reads TGTGCCAGCAGCCCGCACCTGACTATC. The chain is built from TRBV9 and TRBJ2-6; D unresolved. Germline values: CDR1 SGDLS, CDR2 YYNGEE. The length of the CDR3 is 9 residues. V dropped 4 bases and J dropped 15 bases, with 5 bases sitting between them.

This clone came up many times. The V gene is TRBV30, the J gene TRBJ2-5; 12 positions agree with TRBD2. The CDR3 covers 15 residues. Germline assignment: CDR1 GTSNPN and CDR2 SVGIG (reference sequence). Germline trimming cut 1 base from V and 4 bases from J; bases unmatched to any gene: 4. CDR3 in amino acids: CAWSGLAGEGETQYF. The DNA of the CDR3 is TGTGCCTGGAGTGGACTAGCGGGAGAAGGAGAGACCCAGTACTTC.

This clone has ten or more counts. The CDR3 sequence: CASSSSGGGNEQFF. The CDR3, as DNA: TGTGCCAGCAGCTCCTCAGGGGGCGGGAATGAGCAGTTCTTC. V and J are TRBV7-3 and TRBJ2-1; 8 bases agree with TRBD1. Trimming cost V 4 bases and J 7 bases; bases outside gene matches: 6. The germline CDR1 and CDR2 sequences are SGHTA and FQGTGA. The CDR3 is 14 amino acids.

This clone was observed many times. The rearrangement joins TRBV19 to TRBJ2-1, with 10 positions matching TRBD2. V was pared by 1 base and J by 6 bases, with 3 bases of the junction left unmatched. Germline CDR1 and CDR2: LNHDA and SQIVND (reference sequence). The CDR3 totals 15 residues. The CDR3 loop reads CASSIVAGGFNEQFF. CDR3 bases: TGTGCCAGTAGTATAGTAGCGGGAGGTTTCAATGAGCAGTTCTTC.

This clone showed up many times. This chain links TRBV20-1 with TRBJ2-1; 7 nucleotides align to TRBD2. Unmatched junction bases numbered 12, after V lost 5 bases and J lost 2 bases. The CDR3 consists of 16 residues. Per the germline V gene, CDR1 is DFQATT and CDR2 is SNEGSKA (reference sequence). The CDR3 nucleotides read TGCAGTGCTCTCTCGCGGGGGAGGTGGCCCTACAATGAGCAGTTCTTC. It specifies CSALSRGRWPYNEQFF.

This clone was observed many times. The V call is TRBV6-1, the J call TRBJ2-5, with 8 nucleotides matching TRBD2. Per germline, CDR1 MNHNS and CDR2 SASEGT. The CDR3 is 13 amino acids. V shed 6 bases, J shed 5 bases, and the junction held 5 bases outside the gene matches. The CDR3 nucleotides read TGTGCCAGCAGACGGGAGGGCGAGGAGACCCAGTACTTC. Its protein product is CASRREGEETQYF.

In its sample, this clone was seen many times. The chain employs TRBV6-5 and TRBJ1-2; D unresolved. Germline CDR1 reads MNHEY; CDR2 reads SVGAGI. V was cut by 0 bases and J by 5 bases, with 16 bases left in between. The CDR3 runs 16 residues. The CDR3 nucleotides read TGTGCCAGCAGTTACTCGGCCGAGGGTTTGGTGTATGGCTACACCTTC. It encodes CASSYSAEGLVYGYTF.

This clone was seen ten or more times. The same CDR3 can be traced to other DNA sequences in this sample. The CDR3 loop is CSVSAGTEAFF. CDR3 DNA sequence: TGCAGCGTTTCAGCGGGCACTGAAGCTTTCTTT. The chain joins TRBV29-1 to TRBJ1-1; no reliable D call. Trimming took 5 bases from V and 4 from J, leaving 8 bases between them. CDR1 and CDR2 (germline): SQVTM, ANQGSEA. CDR3 length: 11 residues.

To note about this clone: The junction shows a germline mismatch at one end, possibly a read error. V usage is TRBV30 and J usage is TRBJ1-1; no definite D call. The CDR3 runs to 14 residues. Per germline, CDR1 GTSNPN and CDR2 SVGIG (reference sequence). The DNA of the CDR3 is TGTGCGTGGAGGTCGGCAGCTACGAACACTGAAGCTTTCTTT. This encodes CAWRSAATNTEAFF.

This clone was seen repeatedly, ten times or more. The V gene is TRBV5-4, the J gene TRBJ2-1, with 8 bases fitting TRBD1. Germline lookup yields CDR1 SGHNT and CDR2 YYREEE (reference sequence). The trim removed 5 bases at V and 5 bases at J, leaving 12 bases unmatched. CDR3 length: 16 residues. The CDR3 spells CASRDIRGRGNNEQFF. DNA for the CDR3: TGTGCCAGCAGGGACATCAGGGGGCGCGGGAACAATGAGCAGTTCTTC.

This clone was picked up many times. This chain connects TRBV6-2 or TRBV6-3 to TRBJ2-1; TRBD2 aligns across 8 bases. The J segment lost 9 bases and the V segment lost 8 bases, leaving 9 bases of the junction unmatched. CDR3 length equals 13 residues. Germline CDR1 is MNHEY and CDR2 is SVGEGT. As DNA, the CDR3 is TGTGCCAGCTGCCCGGGACTAGTAATTGAGCAGTTCTTC. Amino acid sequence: CASCPGLVIEQFF.

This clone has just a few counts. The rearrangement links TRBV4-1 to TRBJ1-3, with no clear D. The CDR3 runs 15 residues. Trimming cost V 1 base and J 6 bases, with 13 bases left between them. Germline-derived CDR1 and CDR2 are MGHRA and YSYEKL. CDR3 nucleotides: TGCGCCAGCAGCCAAGCACCAGGTTATATAAACACCATATATTTT. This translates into CASSQAPGYINTIYF.

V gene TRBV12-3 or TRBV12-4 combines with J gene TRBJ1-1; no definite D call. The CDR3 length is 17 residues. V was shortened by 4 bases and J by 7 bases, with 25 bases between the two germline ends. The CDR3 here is CASSSPGAWTGYSEAFF. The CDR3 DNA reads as TGTGCCAGCAGTTCCCCGGGAGCCTGGACGGGGTACAGTGAAGCTTTCTTT.